This is a list of T cell receptor beta chains from one sample in a study of patients and donors after allogeneic stem cell transplantation. TCRdb processed the RT-PCR reads anew with MiXCR; each CDR3 protein has one entry. Of 9,000 to 10,000 distinct CDR3 sequences listed, roughly 5.9% are singletons. The sequencing input was blood, either unsorted or a sorted T cell fraction (not recorded which). These receptors were taken from a human donor who was either an allogeneic HSCT recipient or a stem cell or donor lymphocyte infusion donor (not recorded which). It is not recorded whose cells these are; they may come from a transplant donor. Both conserved end residues are trimmed from each CDR3. Each record gives: J gene, clone size, V gene, CDR3 protein. Part of the rows lack a size; the others show once, few, many or a class for expanded clones.

J gene: TRBJ1-5; clone size: many; V gene: TRBV3-1; CDR3 protein: ASSQAEESNQPQH
J gene: TRBJ2-7; clone size: -; V gene: TRBV10-3; CDR3 protein: AISGQLSYEQY
J gene: TRBJ1-1; clone size: many; V gene: TRBV6-5; CDR3 protein: ASNVAGFDTEAF
J gene: TRBJ1-2; clone size: few; V gene: TRBV2; CDR3 protein: ASSEGQGVYYGYT
J gene: TRBJ2-5; clone size: many; V gene: TRBV20-1; CDR3 protein: SARPNGRVGETQY
J gene: TRBJ2-5; clone size: -; V gene: TRBV4-2; CDR3 protein: ASSQIGVGQTQY
J gene: TRBJ1-6; clone size: many; V gene: TRBV11-2; CDR3 protein: ASSHGPERLH
J gene: TRBJ1-5; clone size: medium-sized; V gene: TRBV6-5; CDR3 protein: ASTTRRGYQPQH
J gene: TRBJ2-2; clone size: many; V gene: TRBV5-1; CDR3 protein: ASSSETGAGELF
J gene: TRBJ2-7; clone size: many; V gene: TRBV6-6; CDR3 protein: ASNPGQGGNDKEQY
J gene: TRBJ2-2; clone size: many; V gene: TRBV29-1; CDR3 protein: SVGSVAQNTGELF
J gene: TRBJ2-3; clone size: few; V gene: TRBV15; CDR3 protein: ATSRGTRSATDTQY
J gene: TRBJ1-2; clone size: -; V gene: TRBV7-2; CDR3 protein: ASSITGGRVDYGYT
J gene: TRBJ2-2; clone size: many; V gene: TRBV30; CDR3 protein: AWSVGVGGPLAGELF
J gene: TRBJ1-2; clone size: -; V gene: TRBV19; CDR3 protein: ASHEQGTNYGYT
J gene: TRBJ1-1; clone size: many; V gene: TRBV6-5; CDR3 protein: ASSSRGNTEAF
J gene: TRBJ1-4; clone size: medium-sized; V gene: TRBV18; CDR3 protein: ASSPPINEKLF
J gene: TRBJ1-2; clone size: medium-sized; V gene: TRBV20-1; CDR3 protein: SAHGGYYGYT
J gene: TRBJ2-2; clone size: many; V gene: TRBV12-3/TRBV12-4; CDR3 protein: ASSLNSLTGELF
J gene: TRBJ1-2; clone size: many; V gene: TRBV6-2/TRBV6-3; CDR3 protein: ASSQLTGPFLGGYT
J gene: TRBJ2-3; clone size: many; V gene: TRBV18; CDR3 protein: ASSTTGPDTQY
J gene: TRBJ2-1; clone size: many; V gene: TRBV18; CDR3 protein: ASSPSVDNEQF
J gene: TRBJ2-1; clone size: -; V gene: TRBV20-1; CDR3 protein: SARRTLGDEQF
J gene: TRBJ2-6; clone size: medium-sized; V gene: TRBV29-1; CDR3 protein: SVAGTGGVSGANVLT
J gene: TRBJ2-7; clone size: -; V gene: TRBV28; CDR3 protein: ASRIGGTGAFYSYEQY
J gene: TRBJ2-7; clone size: -; V gene: TRBV20-1; CDR3 protein: SASPGTSGSQEQY
J gene: TRBJ2-1; clone size: -; V gene: TRBV7-6; CDR3 protein: ASRAHGEAEEQF
J gene: TRBJ1-5; clone size: medium-sized; V gene: TRBV5-5; CDR3 protein: ASSLVPGSNQPQH
J gene: TRBJ2-7; clone size: many; V gene: TRBV18; CDR3 protein: ASSPGGGAYEQY
J gene: TRBJ1-3; clone size: many; V gene: TRBV5-1; CDR3 protein: ASTNGNTIY
J gene: TRBJ2-1; clone size: medium-sized; V gene: TRBV4-3; CDR3 protein: ASSQDPGGKYEQF
J gene: TRBJ2-1; clone size: many; V gene: TRBV24-1; CDR3 protein: ATSDSSSGEQF
J gene: TRBJ2-7; clone size: many; V gene: TRBV28; CDR3 protein: ASSFGRDYEQY